The next 8 T cell receptor beta chains were all read from a single sample in a study of T cells in Graves' hyperthyroidism and ophthalmopathy. The CDR3 regions of TCR beta were amplified from RNA transcripts. The TCR CDR3 was amplified in a first-round RT-PCR using the HTBI primer set. From the multiplex PCR reads, TCRdb called clonotypes with MiXCR, one entry per CDR3 protein. The sample lists about 300,000 distinct CDR3 sequences, roughly a fifth occurring once. Sequenced input: blood. These receptors were taken from a man aged 50 to 60 with Graves' ophthalmopathy.

This clonotype has a handful of counts. The chain links TRBV20-1 to TRBJ2-6; tentatively, D is TRBD1 (6 bases). Trimming pared 1 base from V and 4 bases from J, leaving 11 bases between. Germline V gives CDR1 DFQATT, CDR2 SNEGSKA (reference sequence). The CDR3 is 15 amino acids. The CDR3 DNA reads as TGCAGTGCTAGAGTAAGGGGGTCAGGGGCCAACGTCCTGACTTTC. This sequence encodes CSARVRGSGANVLTF.

This clonotype occurred a few times. V gene TRBV10-3 combines with J gene TRBJ2-7; tentative D call: TRBD2 (5 bases). This CDR3 spans 13 amino acids. V lost 6 bases, J lost 2 bases, and 11 bases lay in between. Germline CDR1 and CDR2: ENHRY and SYGVKD. The DNA for the CDR3 is TGTGCCATCAGCCGGGATACCGCCTACGAGCAGTACTTC. Protein product: CAISRDTAYEQYF.

The genes are TRBV28 and TRBJ1-2; D is possibly TRBD1 (6 bases). Germline-derived CDR1 and CDR2 are MDHEN and SYDVKM. Trimming removed 5 bases at V and 0 bases at J, with 13 bases between. This CDR3 region has 15 residues. The CDR3 reads CASSGPGQSNYGYTF. The CDR3 DNA sequence: TGTGCCAGCAGTGGACCGGGACAATCTAACTATGGCTACACCTTC.

This clonotype was detected ten times or more. V gene TRBV2 combines with J gene TRBJ1-2; 7 nucleotides match TRBD1. V was pared by 2 bases and J by 4 bases, with 7 bases of the junction left unmatched. The CDR3 spans 15 residues. CDR1 and CDR2 from the germline V gene are SNHLY and FYNNEI. The chain's CDR3 is CASSESRGISYGYTF. The CDR3 DNA follows: TGTGCCAGCAGTGAATCCAGGGGGATATCCTATGGCTACACCTTC.

This clonotype was observed a handful of times. This rearrangement joins TRBV9 to TRBJ2-7; TRBD1 matches 9 bases. The CDR3 sequence is 15 residues long. Unmatched junction bases numbered 6, after V lost 3 bases and J lost 2 bases. Germline CDR1 and CDR2: SGDLS and YYNGEE. The CDR3 loop is CASSAAGTGTYEQYF. The CDR3 DNA sequence: TGTGCCAGCAGCGCAGCCGGGACAGGGACCTACGAGCAGTACTTC.

This clonotype has just a few counts. The V call is TRBV5-1, the J call TRBJ2-1; TRBD1 aligns across 7 bases. Germline V CDR1 and CDR2: SGHRS, YFSETQ. The CDR3 runs to 16 residues. V lost 4 bases and J lost 5; bases outside the gene matches: 12. The DNA for the CDR3 is TGCGCCAGCAGCGCACCCGGTGGGACAGCTAACAATGAGCAGTTCTTC. Protein product: CASSAPGGTANNEQFF.

This clonotype was detected many times. The CDR3 DNA reads TGTGCCAGCAGTGACTCGGAGGGCAATGAGCAGTTCTTC. Protein product: CASSDSEGNEQFF. The chain couples TRBV6-1 to TRBJ2-1; D is possibly TRBD2 (6 bases). CDR1 MNHNS and CDR2 SASEGT come from the germline V gene. CDR3 length equals 13 residues. V was cut by 3 bases and J by 6 bases, with 9 bases left in between.

This clonotype was observed many times. This chain links TRBV5-1 with TRBJ2-7; D uncertain. Germline assignment: CDR1 SGHRS and CDR2 YFSETQ. The CDR3 consists of 15 residues. The germline V and J ends were trimmed by 6 bases and 2 bases, with 18 bases remaining between them. The CDR3: CASTDLSGTAYEQYF. In DNA, the CDR3 is TGCGCCAGCACCGACCTCTCTGGAACAGCCTACGAGCAGTACTTC.